The 10 T cell receptor beta chains reported below all come from one sample, sequenced in a study of regulatory T cells in long-lasting Graves disease. This sample's time point: persistent/refractory GD, antithyroid drugs over 5 years with positive TRAb. Isolated PBMC RNA provided the starting material for the TCR library. TCR beta libraries were built with iRepertoire HTBI primers and Arm-PCR of CDR3 regions. TCRdb recomputed calls from the multiplex PCR reads with MiXCR, one row per CDR3 protein. The sample contains around 500,000 distinct CDR3 sequences, under 25% of which appear only once. This material consisted of peripheral blood mononuclear cells (PBMCs), taken when the disease was refractory, from a patient treated with antithyroid drugs. The receptors originated from a female donor with Graves disease.

There are a few counts of this clonotype. V gene TRBV19 combines with J gene TRBJ1-2, with D possibly matching TRBD1 (5 bases). V was trimmed by 5 bases and J by 5 bases, leaving 12 bases between them. Germline-derived CDR1 and CDR2 are LNHDA and SQIVND (reference sequence). The CDR3 extends over 13 amino acids. CDR3 protein: CASSLRDGYGYTF. CDR3 DNA sequence: TGTGCCAGTAGTCTCAGGGACGGATATGGCTACACCTTC. The full variable domain, completed using reference TRBV19 and TRBJ1-2, is DGGITQSPKYLFRKEGQNVTLSCEQNLNHDAMYWYRQDPGQGLRLIYYSQIVNDFQKGDIAEGYSVSREKKESFPLTVTSAQKNPTAFYLCASSLRDGYGYTFGSGTRLTVV.

This clonotype was counted only a few times. V usage is TRBV5-1 and J usage is TRBJ2-2; D ambiguous. The V end was cut by 0 bases, the J end by 3 bases, with 9 bases between. The CDR3 totals 15 residues. Per the germline V gene, CDR1 is SGHRS and CDR2 is YFSETQ. CDR3 amino acids: CASSLVAGYTGELFF. The CDR3 region has the DNA TGCGCCAGCAGCTTGGTAGCCGGTTACACCGGGGAGCTGTTTTTT.

The J gene is TRBJ1-5, the V gene TRBV28, with D possibly TRBD1 on 5 matching bases. V lost 2 bases and J 5 bases, leaving 13 bases between the germline ends. The CDR3 covers 15 residues. Germline V gene data show CDR1 as MDHEN and CDR2 as SYDVKM. CDR3 loop: CASSLGAPGDQPQHF. As DNA, the CDR3 is TGTGCCAGCAGTTTAGGGGCCCCGGGGGATCAGCCCCAGCATTTT.

The CDR3 DNA reads TGTGCCAGTAGTATACGACAGGGGGGCACTGAAGCTTTCTTT. Protein: CASSIRQGGTEAFF. This chain joins TRBV19 and TRBJ1-1, with 9 bases that match TRBD1. The V gene end was trimmed by 2 bases and the J gene end by 4 bases; junction bases not matched to a gene: 2. Germline V gene lookup returns CDR1 LNHDA and CDR2 SQIVND (reference sequence). This CDR3 spans 14 amino acids.

The CDR3, as DNA: TGTGCCAGCAGTAGGGACAGGGCAATCGGCTACACCTTC. Translated: CASSRDRAIGYTF. This chain links TRBV6-1 with TRBJ1-2; 9 bases line up with TRBD1. Germline assignment: CDR1 MNHNS and CDR2 SASEGT. The CDR3 is 13 amino acids. The trim removed 5 bases at V and 8 bases at J, leaving 6 bases unmatched.

The CDR3 is CASSQDSNIQYF. CDR3 in DNA: TGCGCCAGCAGCCAAGATTCCAACATTCAGTACTTC. This chain links TRBV4-1 with TRBJ2-4, with D unresolved. From germline, CDR1 is MGHRA and CDR2 YSYEKL. Trimming left V 0 bases short and J 7 bases short, with 4 bases between. The CDR3 is 12 residues long.

The chain recombines TRBV29-1 with TRBJ2-7; D is uncertain. Trimming pared 6 bases from V and 3 bases from J, leaving 18 bases between. This CDR3 spans 14 amino acids. Looked up from germline, CDR1 is SQVTM and CDR2 is ANQGSEA. The CDR3 nucleotides read TGCAGCGTGGGGTCGGAACAGTCGATCTACGAGCAGTACTTC. Amino acids: CSVGSEQSIYEQYF.

This clonotype was detected a few times. This rearrangement joins TRBV6-9 to TRBJ1-1; no firm D call. Per the germline V gene, CDR1 is MNHGY and CDR2 is SVAAGI. Trimming cost V 3 bases and J 7 bases, with 12 bases left between them. The CDR3 spans 13 residues. In DNA, the CDR3 is TGTGCCAGCAGTTACTTTCCGGCAGATGAAGCTTTCTTT. Translated: CASSYFPADEAFF.

The CDR3 reads CSVYPGPGNIQYF. As DNA, the CDR3 is TGCAGCGTTTATCCCGGTCCAGGTAACATTCAGTACTTC. V and J are TRBV29-1 and TRBJ2-4, with D unresolved. CDR3 size: 13 residues. From germline, CDR1 is SQVTM and CDR2 ANQGSEA. V lost 5 bases and J lost 7, with 15 bases in between.

This clonotype was seen many times. CDR3 nucleotides: TGTGCCAGCAGTTTAAGGACAGTCTCCTATAATTCACCCCTCCACTTT. Translating gives CASSLRTVSYNSPLHF. The rearrangement joins TRBV12-3 or TRBV12-4 to TRBJ1-6, with a weak D call TRBD1 (6 bases). V was shortened by 2 bases and J by 0 bases, with 8 bases between the two germline ends. CDR3 length: 16 amino acids.